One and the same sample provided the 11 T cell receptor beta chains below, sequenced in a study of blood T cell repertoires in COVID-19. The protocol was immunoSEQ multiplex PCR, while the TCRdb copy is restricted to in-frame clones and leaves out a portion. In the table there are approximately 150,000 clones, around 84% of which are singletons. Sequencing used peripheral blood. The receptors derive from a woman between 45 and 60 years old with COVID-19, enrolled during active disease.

The CDR3 spells CASSTGQYLGETQYF. CDR3 coding DNA: TGCGCCAGCAGCACGGGACAGTATTTGGGAGAGACCCAGTACTTC. This rearrangement joins TRBV5-1 to TRBJ2-5; 7 bases agree with TRBD1. This CDR3 region has 15 residues. Trimming at V came to 4 bases and at J to 4 bases, leaving 10 bases not matched to a gene. Germline CDR1 is SGHRS and CDR2 is YFSETQ.

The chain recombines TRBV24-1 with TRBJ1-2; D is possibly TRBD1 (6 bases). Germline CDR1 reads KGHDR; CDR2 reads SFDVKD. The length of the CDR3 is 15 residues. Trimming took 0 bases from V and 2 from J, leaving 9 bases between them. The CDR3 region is CATSDLDRTNYGYTF. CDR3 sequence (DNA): TGTGCCACCAGTGATTTGGACAGGACAAACTATGGCTACACCTTC.

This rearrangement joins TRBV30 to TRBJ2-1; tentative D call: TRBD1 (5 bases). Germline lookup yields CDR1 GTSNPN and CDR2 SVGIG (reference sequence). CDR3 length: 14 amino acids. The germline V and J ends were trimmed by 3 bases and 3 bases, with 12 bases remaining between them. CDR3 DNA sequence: TGTGCCTGGAGCCCAACAGACAGCTACAATGAGCAGTTCTTC. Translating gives CAWSPTDSYNEQFF.

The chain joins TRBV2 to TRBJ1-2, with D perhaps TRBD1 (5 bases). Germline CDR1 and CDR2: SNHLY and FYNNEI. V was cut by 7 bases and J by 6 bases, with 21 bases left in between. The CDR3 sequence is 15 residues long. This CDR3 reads CASKGETVRRDGYTF. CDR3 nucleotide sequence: TGTGCCAGCAAAGGGGAAACAGTGAGAAGGGATGGCTACACCTTC.

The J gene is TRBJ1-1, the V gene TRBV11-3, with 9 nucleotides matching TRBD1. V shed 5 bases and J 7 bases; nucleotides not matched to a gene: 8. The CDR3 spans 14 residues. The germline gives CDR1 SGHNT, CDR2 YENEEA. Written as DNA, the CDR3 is TGTGCCAGCAGCCCGGGACAGGGATGGGGTGAAGCTTTCTTT. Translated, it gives CASSPGQGWGEAFF.

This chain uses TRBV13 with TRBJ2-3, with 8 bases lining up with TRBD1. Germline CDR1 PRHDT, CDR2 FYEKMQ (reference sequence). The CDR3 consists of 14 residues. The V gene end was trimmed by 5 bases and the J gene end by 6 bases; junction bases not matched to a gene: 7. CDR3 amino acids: CASSPGQGADTQYF. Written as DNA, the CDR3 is TGTGCCAGCAGCCCTGGACAGGGTGCGGATACGCAGTATTTT. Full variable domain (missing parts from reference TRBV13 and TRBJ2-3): AAGVIQSPRHLIKEKRETATLKCYPIPRHDTVYWYQQGPGQDPQFLISFYEKMQSDKGSIPDRFSAQQFSDYHSELNMSSLELGDSALYFCASSPGQGADTQYFGPGTRLTVL.

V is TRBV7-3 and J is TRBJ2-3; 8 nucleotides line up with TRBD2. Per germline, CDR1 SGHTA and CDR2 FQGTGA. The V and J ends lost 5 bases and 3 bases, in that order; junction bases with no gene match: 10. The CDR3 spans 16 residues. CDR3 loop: CASSPGLDPTTDTQYF. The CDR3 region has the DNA TGTGCCAGCAGCCCGGGACTAGACCCAACGACAGATACGCAGTATTTT.

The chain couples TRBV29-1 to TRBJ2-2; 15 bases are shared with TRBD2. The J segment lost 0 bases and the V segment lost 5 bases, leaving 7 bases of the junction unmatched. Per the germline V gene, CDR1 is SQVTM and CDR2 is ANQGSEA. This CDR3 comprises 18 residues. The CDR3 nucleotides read TGCAGCGTTAAAGGGACTAGCGGGGGGCCAGCGAACACCGGGGAGCTGTTTTTT. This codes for CSVKGTSGGPANTGELFF.

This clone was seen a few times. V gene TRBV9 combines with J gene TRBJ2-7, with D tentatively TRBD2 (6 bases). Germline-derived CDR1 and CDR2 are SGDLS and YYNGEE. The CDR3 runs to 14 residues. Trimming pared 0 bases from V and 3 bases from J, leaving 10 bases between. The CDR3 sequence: CASSVDRGSYEQYF. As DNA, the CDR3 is TGTGCCAGCAGCGTAGACCGGGGGAGCTACGAGCAGTACTTC.

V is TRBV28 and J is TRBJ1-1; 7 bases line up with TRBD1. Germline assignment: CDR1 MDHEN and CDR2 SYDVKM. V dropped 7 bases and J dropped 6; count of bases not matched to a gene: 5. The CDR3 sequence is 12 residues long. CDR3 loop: CASTTGTAEAFF. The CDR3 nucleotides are TGTGCCAGCACCACCGGGACAGCTGAAGCTTTCTTT. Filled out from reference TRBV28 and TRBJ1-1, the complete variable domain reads DVKVTQSSRYLVKRTGEKVFLECVQDMDHENMFWYRQDPGLGLRLIYFSYDVKMKEKGDIPEGYSVSREKKERFSLILESASTNQTSMYLCASTTGTAEAFFGQGTRLTVV.

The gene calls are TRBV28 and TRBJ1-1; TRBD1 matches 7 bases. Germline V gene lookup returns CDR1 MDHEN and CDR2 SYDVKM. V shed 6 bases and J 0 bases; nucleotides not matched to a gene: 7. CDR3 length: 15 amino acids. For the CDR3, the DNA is TGTGCCAGCAGAAACAGGGGAGGAATGAACACTGAAGCTTTCTTT. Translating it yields CASRNRGGMNTEAFF.